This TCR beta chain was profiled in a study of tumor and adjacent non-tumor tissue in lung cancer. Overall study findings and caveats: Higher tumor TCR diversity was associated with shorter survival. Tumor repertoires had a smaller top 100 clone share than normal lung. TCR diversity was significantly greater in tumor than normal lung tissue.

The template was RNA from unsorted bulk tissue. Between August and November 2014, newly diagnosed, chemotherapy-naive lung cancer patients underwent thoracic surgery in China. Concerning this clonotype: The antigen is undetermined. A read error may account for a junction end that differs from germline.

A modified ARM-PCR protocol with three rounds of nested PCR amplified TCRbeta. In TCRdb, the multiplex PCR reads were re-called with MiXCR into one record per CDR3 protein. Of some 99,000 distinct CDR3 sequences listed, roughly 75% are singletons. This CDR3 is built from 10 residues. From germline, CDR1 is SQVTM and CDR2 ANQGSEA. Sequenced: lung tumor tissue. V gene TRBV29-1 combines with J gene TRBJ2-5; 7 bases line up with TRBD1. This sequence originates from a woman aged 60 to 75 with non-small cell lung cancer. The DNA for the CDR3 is TGCAGCGCCAACGACAGGGCCCACTACTTT. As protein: CSANDRAHYF.